This passage covers 21 T cell receptor beta chains from one sample sequenced in a study of blood T cell repertoires in COVID-19. Some clones are missing from TCRdb's copy, which holds only in-frame ones; the method was immunoSEQ multiplex PCR. The sample carries about 410,000 clones, about nine tenths recorded once. The sequencing sample was made of peripheral blood. These receptors came from a woman aged 25 to 39 with active or convalescent COVID-19.

J is TRBJ1-5 and V is TRBV6-5, with a tentative D call TRBD1 (6 bases). The CDR3 is 10 amino acids. Germline V gives CDR1 MNHEY, CDR2 SVGAGI. V dropped 7 bases and J dropped 14 bases, with 12 bases sitting between them. The CDR3: CASMQGIKHF. The CDR3 DNA reads as TGTGCCAGCATGCAGGGGATCAAGCATTTT.

The chain recombines TRBV7-6 with TRBJ2-1; 8 bases fit TRBD2. Germline V gives CDR1 SGHVS, CDR2 FNYEAQ. The ends lost 6 bases at V and 8 bases at J; junction bases unmatched: 12. This CDR3 spans 15 amino acids. In DNA form, the CDR3 reads TGTGCCAGCAGTAACCCGCCAGCGGGAGCCTATGAGCAGTTCTTC. Amino acids: CASSNPPAGAYEQFF.

Turning to this clone: Compared with germline, one end of the junction differs, possibly owing to a read error. The gene calls are TRBV3-1 (or the pseudogene TRBV3-2) and TRBJ2-4; 7 bases are a match to TRBD1. The length of the CDR3 is 13 residues. Per germline, CDR1 LGHDT and CDR2 YNNKEL (reference sequence). The CDR3 DNA sequence: TGTGCCAGCAGCCAAGATCGGGACAGTACATTTCACTTC. Translated: CASSQDRDSTFHF.

The V gene is TRBV19, the J gene TRBJ1-2; D call uncertain. This CDR3 has 16 residues. V lost 4 bases to trimming and J lost 0 bases, with 15 bases between them. From germline, CDR1 is LNHDA and CDR2 SQIVND (reference sequence). Here the CDR3 DNA reads TGTGCCAGTAGTAGGCGGGGTCCCGACACTAACTATGGCTACACCTTC. It codes for CASSRRGPDTNYGYTF. Together with reference TRBV19 and TRBJ1-2, the CDR3 gives the full variable domain: DGGITQSPKYLFRKEGQNVTLSCEQNLNHDAMYWYRQDPGQGLRLIYYSQIVNDFQKGDIAEGYSVSREKKESFPLTVTSAQKNPTAFYLCASSRRGPDTNYGYTFGSGTRLTVV.

V and J are TRBV27 and TRBJ2-3; TRBD2 agrees at 7 bases. This CDR3 region has 17 residues. Trimming cost V 6 bases and J 7 bases; bases outside gene matches: 19. Germline-derived CDR1 and CDR2 are MNHEY and SMNVEV (reference sequence). CDR3 DNA: TGTGCCAGCAGGACCAAACCAACGGGACTAATTATAAATACGCAGTATTTT. Translating gives CASRTKPTGLIINTQYF.

The V and J genes are TRBV5-1 and TRBJ1-2, with a possible D match to TRBD1 (6 bases). CDR1 and CDR2 from the germline V gene are SGHRS and YFSETQ. V lost 0 bases and J lost 6, with 6 bases in between. The CDR3 runs 12 residues. The CDR3 sequence: CASSLEGDGYTF. CDR3 nucleotide sequence: TGCGCCAGCAGCTTGGAGGGGGATGGCTACACCTTC.

Only a few counts were recorded for this clone. The rearrangement uses TRBV6-1 and TRBJ1-3; 7 bases are a match to TRBD1. V dropped 0 bases and J dropped 3; count of bases not matched to a gene: 5. The CDR3 is 16 residues long. Germline V lookup: CDR1 MNHNS, CDR2 SASEGT. In DNA, the CDR3 is TGTGCCAGCAGTGAAGCAACGACAGGGCTTGGAAACACCATATATTTT. Its translation: CASSEATTGLGNTIYF.

About this clone: At the DNA level, this CDR3 is encoded by other sequences in the same sample as well. The chain combines TRBV12-3 or TRBV12-4 with TRBJ1-1; TRBD1 matches 9 bases. This CDR3 comprises 13 residues. Unmatched junction bases numbered 3, after V lost 4 bases and J lost 6 bases. In DNA form, the CDR3 reads TGTGCCAGCAGTTCCAGACAGGGGGCTGAAGCTTTCTTT. Residues: CASSSRQGAEAFF.

The chain couples TRBV5-5 to TRBJ2-3; 7 positions agree with TRBD2. This CDR3 comprises 15 residues. Germline trimming cut 4 bases from V and 0 bases from J; bases unmatched to any gene: 5. CDR1 is SGHKS and CDR2 is YYEKEE in the germline V gene (reference sequence). For the CDR3, the DNA is TGTGCCAGCAGCATCCAAGCGGGGAGCACAGATACGCAGTATTTT. Translation gives CASSIQAGSTDTQYF.

The chain has TRBV2 and TRBJ2-7; 9 bases are a match to TRBD1. V lost 7 bases, J lost 0 bases, and 4 bases stayed unmatched. This CDR3 has 14 amino acids. Per germline, CDR1 SNHLY and CDR2 FYNNEI. CDR3: CASMDRGGSYEQYF. In nucleotides, the CDR3 is TGTGCCAGCATGGACAGGGGAGGCTCCTACGAGCAGTACTTC.

The chain uses TRBV4-1 and TRBJ2-4, with D possibly being TRBD2 (6 bases). This CDR3 region has 19 residues. The ends were cut back, 1 base at V and 3 bases at J, with 22 bases in the middle. Per the germline V gene, CDR1 is MGHRA and CDR2 is YSYEKL. The CDR3 is CASSQVGDLWDLGKNIQYF. The CDR3 DNA sequence: TGCGCCAGCAGCCAAGTGGGGGATCTTTGGGACTTAGGCAAAAACATTCAGTACTTC.

The CDR3 DNA reads TGTGCCAGCAGCGTAGGAACACTCGGGGGAAACATTCAGTACTTC. Translated, it gives CASSVGTLGGNIQYF. The chain couples TRBV9 to TRBJ2-4; D possibly corresponds to TRBD2 (6 bases). The CDR3 is 15 amino acids. Germline CDR1 SGDLS, CDR2 YYNGEE. Deletions cut 0 bases from V and 6 bases from J, with 13 bases between.

J is TRBJ1-6 and V is TRBV23-1, with D maybe TRBD1 (6 bases). TRBV23-1 is labeled an ORF, and its function is uncertain. V lost 2 bases and J lost 10, with 18 bases in between. This CDR3 contains 16 residues. CDR3 sequence (DNA): TGCGCCAGCAGTCAACCGACAGGTGTCCTAGCCTCACCCCTCCACTTT. Its translation: CASSQPTGVLASPLHF.

Written as DNA, the CDR3 is TGTGCCAGCAGTTACGCAGGGGACCACACCGGGGAGCTGTTTTTT. This sequence encodes CASSYAGDHTGELFF. This rearrangement joins TRBV6-5 to TRBJ2-2, with D possibly TRBD1 on 6 matching bases. V was cut by 2 bases and J by 3 bases, with 10 bases left in between. The CDR3 is 15 residues long. Germline CDR1 and CDR2: MNHEY and SVGAGI.

The chain combines TRBV27 with TRBJ2-1; the match to TRBD2 covers 10 bases. V shed 6 bases and J 2 bases; nucleotides not matched to a gene: 4. This CDR3 has 15 amino acids. The germline V gene encodes CDR1 MNHEY and CDR2 SMNVEV (reference sequence). The DNA for the CDR3 is TGTGCCAGCAGAGAAGCGGGAGGGCCCTACAATGAGCAGTTCTTC. Its translation is CASREAGGPYNEQFF.

This clone was seen a handful of times. The CDR3 sequence: CASSSGKGAEKLFF. The CDR3, as DNA: TGTGCCAGCAGCTCCGGGAAGGGGGCTGAAAAACTGTTTTTT. V is TRBV11-3 and J is TRBJ1-4; 7 nucleotides match TRBD1. The CDR3 contains 14 residues. J lost 7 bases, V lost 4 bases, and 6 bases had no gene match. CDR1 and CDR2 from the germline V gene are SGHNT and YENEEA.

This chain joins TRBV4-1 and TRBJ1-1; D perhaps matches TRBD1 (6 bases). Trimming stripped 1 base from V and 5 bases from J, with 14 bases between. CDR1 is MGHRA and CDR2 is YSYEKL in the germline V gene. This CDR3 has 15 amino acids. The CDR3 region is CASSQGRQVGTEAFF. CDR3 in DNA: TGCGCCAGCAGCCAAGGGCGACAGGTGGGGACTGAAGCTTTCTTT.

This chain uses TRBV5-4 with TRBJ1-1, with 7 bases identical to TRBD1. The CDR3 runs 14 residues. J was trimmed by 2 bases and V by 3 bases; bases with no gene match: 4. Germline CDR1 SGHNT, CDR2 YYREEE (reference sequence). In DNA, the CDR3 is TGTGCCAGCAGCTACGGGACAGCAAACACTGAAGCTTTCTTT. This gives the protein CASSYGTANTEAFF.

The count of this clone is one. The chain has TRBV7-6 and TRBJ2-1; 8 bases align to TRBD2. V lost 1 base to trimming and J lost 6 bases; unmatched junction nucleotides: 8. Germline V lookup: CDR1 SGHVS, CDR2 FNYEAQ. The CDR3 consists of 16 residues. CDR3 sequence reads: CASSLGGGRPTNEQFF. CDR3 bases: TGTGCCAGCAGCTTAGGAGGCGGGAGGCCCACCAATGAGCAGTTCTTC.

The chain links TRBV2 to TRBJ1-2; unclear D gene. The V end lost 3 bases, the J end lost 3 bases, and 17 bases lay between the germline ends. The CDR3 loop spans 16 amino acids. CDR1 and CDR2 from the germline V gene are SNHLY and FYNNEI. The CDR3 DNA is TGTGCCAGCAGTGACATCGCGGCCCGAGGAGACTATGGCTACACCTTC. Its protein product is CASSDIAARGDYGYTF.

The rearrangement joins TRBV6-2 or TRBV6-3 to TRBJ1-2; D is unclear. V lost 5 bases and J lost 6, with 16 bases in between. Germline lookup yields CDR1 MNHEY and CDR2 SVGEGT. This CDR3 is 14 amino acids long. The CDR3 nucleotides are TGTGCCAGCAGTCCCATCTCGGGTGCAAATGGCTACACCTTC. Its protein is CASSPISGANGYTF.